This TCR beta chain was recovered during a study of T-cell memory formation after mild COVID-19. As for the study in general: Most TCR clusters belonged to a single donor.

Using its own MiXCR run on the 5' RACE reads, TCRdb lists one record per CDR3 protein. The sample holds hundreds of thousands of distinct CDR3 sequences; 18% are singletons and the top ten take approximately 13%. A note on this clonotype: The antigen remains unidentified.

V dropped 7 bases and J dropped 2 bases, with 12 bases sitting between them. Germline CDR1 and CDR2: LNHDA and SQIVND (reference sequence). This CDR3 has 14 amino acids. Overall study results and limits: Memory cells collected pre-infection included some clones that later responded, suggesting cross-reactive memory joined.

The origin of this receptor is an adult woman who had mild COVID-19 (a few samples of this study predate the infection). Cell type and time point are not known. This chain joins TRBV19 and TRBJ2-1; the D is unclear. The specimen sequenced was PBMCs or a T cell subset sorted from them (not recorded which). The CDR3, as DNA: TGTGCCAGTAATCCCCAGGCCCCCTACAATGAGCAGTTCTTC. This encodes CASNPQAPYNEQFF. The full variable domain, in which reference TRBV19 and TRBJ2-1 provide the parts outside the CDR3, is DGGITQSPKYLFRKEGQNVTLSCEQNLNHDAMYWYRQDPGQGLRLIYYSQIVNDFQKGDIAEGYSVSREKKESFPLTVTSAQKNPTAFYLCASNPQAPYNEQFFGPGTRLTVL.